These T cell receptor beta chains were read from a single sample in a study of blood T cell repertoires in COVID-19. Assay: immunoSEQ multiplex PCR; the TCRdb copy retains only in-frame clones and omits some. The sample has 140,000 to 150,000 clones, approximately 88% seen once; the top ten hold 10% to 13%. The specimen sequenced was peripheral blood. These receptors came from a man between 60 and 70 years old with active or convalescent COVID-19. The CDR3 runs from the conserved cysteine through the conserved F or W.

j_call v_call cdr3_aa
TRBJ2-7 TRBV14 CASSQEPRGYEQYF
TRBJ1-1 TRBV5-1 CASSSSGTAKTEAFF
TRBJ1-6 TRBV5-1 CASSPDGTGVNSPLHF
TRBJ2-1 TRBV6-4 CASSEFAARYNEQFF
TRBJ2-7 TRBV6-5 CASTLGRGNDYEQYF
TRBJ2-2 TRBV19 CASSFRTSGTTGELFF
TRBJ2-7 TRBV28 CASEGASYEQYF
TRBJ2-3 TRBV5-4 CASSLVGSGSDTQYF
TRBJ2-1 TRBV10-1 CASSESAGGREHYNEQFF
TRBJ2-7 TRBV5-5 CASNIQGPSHEQYF
TRBJ1-1 TRBV29-1 CSGLENTEAFF
TRBJ2-7 TRBV6-5 CASSYSSGTGFYEQYF
TRBJ1-5 TRBV7-2 CASSDNRGLSNQPQHF
TRBJ2-4 TRBV7-2 CASSLGELAGGIQYF
TRBJ2-5 TRBV7-9 CASSNRDRTSGSWGSRTQYF
TRBJ1-6 TRBV3-1/TRBV3-2 CASTPGGVPYNSPLHF
TRBJ2-5 TRBV20-1 CSASQAETQYF
TRBJ1-2 TRBV24-1 CAIEAAGNYTF
TRBJ2-7 TRBV19 CASSPDRGRDEQYF
TRBJ2-1 TRBV7-8 CASSVTGGLNNEQFF
TRBJ2-7 TRBV4-2 CASSQPGLAVYEQYF
TRBJ2-5 TRBV30 CAWGTGYQETQYF
TRBJ2-7 TRBV3-1/TRBV3-2 CASSPSWPASGSHEQYF
TRBJ2-3 TRBV19 CASGGALSTDTQYF
TRBJ2-1 TRBV9 CASSVGAGNYNEQFF
TRBJ2-3 TRBV28 CASSLRLAGAEDTQYF
TRBJ2-5 TRBV7-9 CASSLETSGIQETQYF
TRBJ1-1 TRBV21-1 CASSKDIGGQLTEAFF
TRBJ2-1 TRBV9 CASSDPTSRLTGSYNEQFF
TRBJ2-1 TRBV29-1 CSVKEPGQGSRNEQFF
TRBJ2-7 TRBV12-3/TRBV12-4 CASRMGDGYEQYF
TRBJ1-2 TRBV27 CASSPGYGYTF
TRBJ1-5 TRBV19 CASTSRTPTQGALRNQPQHF
TRBJ2-7 TRBV27 CASRNFYRLAHEQYF
TRBJ1-2 TRBV28 CASRTGGFGYTF
TRBJ2-7 TRBV5-5 CASSPKQGARTYEQYF
TRBJ2-7 TRBV7-9 CASSLSGGYEQYF
TRBJ2-1 TRBV5-5 CASSTGTSGYNEQFF
TRBJ2-2 TRBV28 CASSPTGLAGAVGELFF
TRBJ2-7 TRBV6-5 CASRLFPGDKYEQYF
TRBJ2-7 TRBV6-1 CASSERGTGLYEQYF
TRBJ2-5 TRBV10-3 CAISSTGSGETQYF